The clone carrying this T cell receptor (beta chain) was seen repeatedly, ten times or more. Its target is unknown. This sample stems from a study of identical twins. Findings and limits, study-wide: Insertion counts were lower in abundant cord blood beta clonotypes, a trend that memory repertoires did not show.

V lost 0 bases, J lost 0 bases, and 11 bases lay in between. The CDR3 consists of 16 residues. Germline V lookup: CDR1 LNHNV, CDR2 YYDKDF (reference sequence). Everyone who donated was a healthy Caucasian. TCRdb reanalysed the 5' RACE reads using MiXCR and keeps one entry per CDR3 protein. Of about 890,000 distinct CDR3 sequences listed, approximately 13% are singletons. These sequences were also reported in another study, on yellow fever vaccine responses in identical twins.

The sequenced material came from PBMCs. This chain uses TRBV15 with TRBJ1-1; D unresolved. The sequence derives from a woman younger than 35 in good health. CDR3 region: CATSRDVGRMNTEAFF. DNA for the CDR3: TGTGCCACCAGCAGAGATGTCGGCAGGATGAACACTGAAGCTTTCTTT.